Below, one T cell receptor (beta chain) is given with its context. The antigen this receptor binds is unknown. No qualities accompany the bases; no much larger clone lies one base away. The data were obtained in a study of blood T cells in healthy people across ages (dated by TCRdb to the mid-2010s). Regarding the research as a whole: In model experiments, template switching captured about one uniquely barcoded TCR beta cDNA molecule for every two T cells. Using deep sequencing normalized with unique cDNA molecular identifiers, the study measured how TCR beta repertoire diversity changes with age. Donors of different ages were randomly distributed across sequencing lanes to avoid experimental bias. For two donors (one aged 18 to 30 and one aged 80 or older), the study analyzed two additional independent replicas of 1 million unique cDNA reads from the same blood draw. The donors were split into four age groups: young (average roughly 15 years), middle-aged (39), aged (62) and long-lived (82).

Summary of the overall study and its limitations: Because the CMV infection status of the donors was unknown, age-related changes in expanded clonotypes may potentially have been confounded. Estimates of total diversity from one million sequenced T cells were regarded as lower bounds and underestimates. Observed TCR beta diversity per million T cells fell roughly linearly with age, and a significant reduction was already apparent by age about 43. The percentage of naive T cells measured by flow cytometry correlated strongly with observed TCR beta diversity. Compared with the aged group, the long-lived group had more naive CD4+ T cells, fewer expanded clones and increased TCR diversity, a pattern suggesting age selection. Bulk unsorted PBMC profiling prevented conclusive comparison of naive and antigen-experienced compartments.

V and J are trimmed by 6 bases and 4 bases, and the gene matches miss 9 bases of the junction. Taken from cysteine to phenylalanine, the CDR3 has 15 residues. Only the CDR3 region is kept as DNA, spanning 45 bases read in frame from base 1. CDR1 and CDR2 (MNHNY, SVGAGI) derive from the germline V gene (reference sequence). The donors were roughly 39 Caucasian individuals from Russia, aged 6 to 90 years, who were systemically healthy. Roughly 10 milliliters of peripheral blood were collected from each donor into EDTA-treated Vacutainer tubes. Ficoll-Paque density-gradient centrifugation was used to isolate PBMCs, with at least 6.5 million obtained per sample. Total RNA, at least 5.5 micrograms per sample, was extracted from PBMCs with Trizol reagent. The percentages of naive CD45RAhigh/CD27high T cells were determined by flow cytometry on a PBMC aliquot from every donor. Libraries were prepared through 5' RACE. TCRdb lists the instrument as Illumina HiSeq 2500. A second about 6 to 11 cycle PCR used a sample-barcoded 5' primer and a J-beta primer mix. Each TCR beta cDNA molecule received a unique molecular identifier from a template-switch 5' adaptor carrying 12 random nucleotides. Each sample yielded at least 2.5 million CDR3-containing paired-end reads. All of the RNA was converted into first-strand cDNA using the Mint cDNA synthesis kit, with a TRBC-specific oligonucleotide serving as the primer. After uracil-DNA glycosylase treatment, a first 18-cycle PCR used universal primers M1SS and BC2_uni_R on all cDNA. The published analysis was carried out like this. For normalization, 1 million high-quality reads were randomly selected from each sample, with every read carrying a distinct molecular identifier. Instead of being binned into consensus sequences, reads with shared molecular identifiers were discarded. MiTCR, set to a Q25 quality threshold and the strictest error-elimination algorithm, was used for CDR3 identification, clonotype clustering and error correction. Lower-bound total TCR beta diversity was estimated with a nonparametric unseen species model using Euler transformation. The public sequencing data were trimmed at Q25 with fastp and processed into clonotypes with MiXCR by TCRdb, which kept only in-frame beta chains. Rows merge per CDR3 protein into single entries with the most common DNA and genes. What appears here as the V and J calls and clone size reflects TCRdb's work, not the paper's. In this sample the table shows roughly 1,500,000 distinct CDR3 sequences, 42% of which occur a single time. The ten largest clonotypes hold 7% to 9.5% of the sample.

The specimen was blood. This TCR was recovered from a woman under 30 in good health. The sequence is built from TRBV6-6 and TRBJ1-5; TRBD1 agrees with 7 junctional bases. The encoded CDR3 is CASRFPQGDNQPQHF. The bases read TGTGCCAGCAGATTTCCGCAGGGGGATAATCAGCCCCAGCATTTT.